This T cell receptor (beta chain) emerged from a study of T cell clonality in common variable immunodeficiency. The CDR3 runs 15 residues. The germline V and J ends were trimmed by 0 bases and 4 bases, with 10 bases remaining between them. Germline V gene data show CDR1 as SGHRS and CDR2 as YFSETQ. Study-level points and caveats: Common variable immunodeficiency TCR beta sequences reportedly had fewer deletions and N-nucleotide insertions. Compared with controls, CVID subjects had fewer shared TCRbeta clones.

Generated by immunoSEQ multiplex PCR, the TCRdb table keeps only in-frame clones and is missing some. The repertoire has tens of thousands of clones, none seen only once; the ten largest take about 1.5%. This clone was found many times. Its antigen is undetermined. Read coverage stops 3 residues before the CDR3 terminus; the germline J gene supplies the remainder. Material: peripheral blood mononuclear cells. This rearrangement joins TRBV5-1 to TRBJ2-2, with TRBD2 as a possible D gene (6 bases). This sequence originates from a person aged 18 to 75 in good health. The part of the CDR3 DNA that was read is TGCGCCAGCAGCTTGGTGTTCGGGGGCACCGGGGAG. Translation gives CASSLVFGGTGE. The whole CDR3 sequence reads CASSLVFGGTGELFF.